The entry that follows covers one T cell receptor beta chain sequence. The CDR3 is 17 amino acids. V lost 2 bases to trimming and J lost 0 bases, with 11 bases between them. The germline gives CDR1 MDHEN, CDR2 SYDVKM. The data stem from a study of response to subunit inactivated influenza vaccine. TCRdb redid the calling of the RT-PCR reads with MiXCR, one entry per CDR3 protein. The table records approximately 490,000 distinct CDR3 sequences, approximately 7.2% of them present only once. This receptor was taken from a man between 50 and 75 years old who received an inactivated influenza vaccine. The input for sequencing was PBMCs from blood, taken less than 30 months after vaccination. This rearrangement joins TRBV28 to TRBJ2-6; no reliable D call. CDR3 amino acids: CASSLAGFDSGANVLTF. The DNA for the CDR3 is TGTGCCAGCAGTTTAGCCGGCTTCGACTCTGGGGCCAACGTCCTGACTTTC. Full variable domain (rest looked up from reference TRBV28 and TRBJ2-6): DVKVTQSSRYLVKRTGEKVFLECVQDMDHENMFWYRQDPGLGLRLIYFSYDVKMKEKGDIPEGYSVSREKKERFSLILESASTNQTSMYLCASSLAGFDSGANVLTFGAGSRLTVL.